Below are 10 T cell receptor beta chains sequenced from a single sample in a study of T-cell memory formation after mild COVID-19. In TCRdb, the 5' RACE reads were re-called with MiXCR into one record per CDR3 protein. The sample consists of 300,000 to 350,000 distinct CDR3 sequences, 19% of them appearing once. Material: PBMCs or a T cell subset sorted from them (not recorded which). Receptors originate from a man younger than 30 who had mild COVID-19 (a few samples of this study predate the infection). Cell type and time point are not known.

The V gene is TRBV9, the J gene TRBJ1-1; 10 bases line up with TRBD1. V dropped 2 bases and J dropped 3; count of bases not matched to a gene: 7. The CDR3 has 16 amino acids. CDR1 and CDR2 from the germline V gene are SGDLS and YYNGEE. In DNA form, the CDR3 reads TGTGCCAGCAGCGTGGATCCGGGGACAGGGGACACTGAAGCTTTCTTT. It translates to CASSVDPGTGDTEAFF.

This clonotype was observed once. The V and J genes are TRBV4-2 and TRBJ1-4; D remains unclear. Deletions cut 4 bases from V and 12 bases from J, with 9 bases between. The CDR3 runs to 11 residues. Germline V CDR1 and CDR2: LGHNA, YNFKEQ. The CDR3 reads CASSRSEELFF. CDR3 bases: TGTGCCAGCAGCCGAAGCGAGGAACTGTTTTTT.

This clonotype turned up a few times. The gene calls are TRBV7-9 and TRBJ2-1; no definite D call. The CDR3 is 11 residues long. V lost 4 bases, J lost 9 bases, and 7 bases lay in between. CDR1 and CDR2 (germline): SEHNR, FQNEAQ (reference sequence). The CDR3 here is CASSSPREQFF. DNA for the CDR3: TGTGCCAGCAGCTCCCCACGTGAGCAGTTCTTC.

This sequence joins TRBV20-1 and TRBJ1-6; D might be TRBD1 (5 bases). Germline CDR1 DFQATT, CDR2 SNEGSKA (reference sequence). The CDR3 totals 12 residues. Trimming took off 3 bases at V and 6 bases at J, with 6 bases between the two ends. CDR3 coding DNA: TGCAGTGCTAGGGGGGGTAATTCACCCCTCCACTTT. It specifies CSARGGNSPLHF.

The chain links TRBV20-1 to TRBJ2-3, with D perhaps TRBD1 or TRBD2 (5 bases each). V gave up 1 base and J gave up 8 bases, with 13 bases separating them. The CDR3 is 13 residues long. The V gene's germline CDR1 is DFQATT and CDR2 SNEGSKA (reference sequence). CDR3 loop: CSARVVGVATQYF. As DNA, the CDR3 is TGCAGTGCTAGAGTAGTGGGGGTCGCTACGCAGTATTTT.

The chain joins TRBV7-6 to TRBJ2-3, with 9 nucleotides matching TRBD2. Germline V lookup: CDR1 SGHVS, CDR2 FNYEAQ. The V and J ends lost 3 bases and 6 bases, in that order; junction bases with no gene match: 10. There are 16 residues in the CDR3. CDR3 sequence reads: CASSFGRRGGGDTQYF. CDR3 bases: TGTGCCAGCAGCTTCGGACGGCGGGGGGGCGGGGATACGCAGTATTTT. Based on the CDR3 plus reference TRBV7-6 and TRBJ2-3, the full variable domain is GAGVSQSPRYKVTKRGQDVALRCDPISGHVSLYWYRQALGQGPEFLTYFNYEAQQDKSGLPNDRFSAERPEGSISTLTIQRTEQRDSAMYRCASSFGRRGGGDTQYFGPGTRLTVL.

This clonotype has more than one count but fewer than ten. This rearrangement joins TRBV15 to TRBJ2-7, with TRBD1 as a possible D gene (5 bases). Trimming left V 5 bases short and J 4 bases short, with 15 bases between. Germline loops: CDR1 LNHNV, CDR2 YYDKDF (reference sequence). CDR3 size: 14 residues. DNA of the CDR3: TGTGCCACCAGCCTTTCTACAGGCGGATACGAGCAGTACGTC. It codes for CATSLSTGGYEQYV.

This clonotype was observed at least ten times. The rearrangement links TRBV6-5 to TRBJ1-2; D remains ambiguous. The CDR3 has 13 residues. The ends were cut back, 5 bases at V and 1 base at J, with 8 bases in the middle. Per the germline V gene, CDR1 is MNHEY and CDR2 is SVGAGI. The DNA for the CDR3 is TGTGCCAGCAGTCCGGGAAGTAACTATGGCTACACCTTC. Protein: CASSPGSNYGYTF.

This clonotype came up a few times. The chain combines TRBV5-1 with TRBJ2-2; D unresolved. The V end lost 5 bases, the J end lost 4 bases, and 24 bases lay between the germline ends. Germline V gene lookup returns CDR1 SGHRS and CDR2 YFSETQ. This CDR3 comprises 18 residues. This CDR3 reads CASRPPYNREVRTGELFF. The CDR3, as DNA: TGCGCCAGCAGGCCGCCCTATAACAGAGAAGTTCGCACCGGGGAGCTGTTTTTT.

This chain joins TRBV12-3 or TRBV12-4 and TRBJ2-7; the match to TRBD2 covers 8 bases. The V segment lost 6 bases and the J segment 7 bases; nucleotides outside the gene matches: 11. This CDR3 contains 14 residues. The CDR3 here is CASSRSGGLGEQYF. DNA for the CDR3: TGTGCCAGCAGCCGGAGCGGGGGCCTCGGGGAGCAGTACTTC.